The 27 T cell receptor beta chains below were found in one sample sequenced in a study of T cell changes during pregnancy in multiple sclerosis (dated by TCRdb to the late 2010s). Libraries were built with the immunoSEQ multiplex PCR assay. Sourced from immuneACCESS, this table was stored by TCRdb with only in-frame sequences that have V and J called. A share of the clones is absent; for the studies checked, an unresolved V gene accounts for under half, and the remainder has no known explanation. This sample has 80,000 to 100,000 clones in its table, and around 92% of those were observed once. 2.6% of the sample goes to the ten largest clones. Sequencing used peripheral blood, obtained in the first trimester of pregnancy. The receptors originated from a female donor with multiple sclerosis, enrolled in a pregnancy study.

J is TRBJ2-1 and V is TRBV9, with 10 bases lining up with TRBD2. The trim removed 2 bases at V and 0 bases at J, leaving 5 bases unmatched. The CDR3 has 17 residues. Germline CDR1 SGDLS, CDR2 YYNGEE. The CDR3 is CASSVSGRPSSYNEQFF. In nucleotides, the CDR3 is TGTGCCAGCAGCGTTAGCGGGAGGCCCAGCTCCTACAATGAGCAGTTCTTC.

DNA of the CDR3: TGTGCCAGCAAAGGGGGTGGGTATCGTGAGCAGTTCTTC. Protein product: CASKGGGYREQFF. The chain carries TRBV6-5 and TRBJ2-1; possible D gene TRBD1, 6 bases. The CDR3 covers 13 residues. Germline V lookup: CDR1 MNHEY, CDR2 SVGAGI. V was trimmed by 7 bases and J by 9 bases, leaving 16 bases between them.

The CDR3 here is CASSRPGLVGNEQFF. CDR3 DNA sequence: TGTGCCAGCAGCCGACCGGGACTAGTTGGGAATGAGCAGTTCTTC. J is TRBJ2-1 and V is TRBV28; 8 nucleotides match TRBD2. The V gene's germline CDR1 is MDHEN and CDR2 SYDVKM. V trimming: 6 bases; J trimming: 7 bases; junction bases outside the gene matches: 11. The CDR3 consists of 15 residues. Based on the CDR3 plus reference TRBV28 and TRBJ2-1, the full variable domain is DVKVTQSSRYLVKRTGEKVFLECVQDMDHENMFWYRQDPGLGLRLIYFSYDVKMKEKGDIPEGYSVSREKKERFSLILESASTNQTSMYLCASSRPGLVGNEQFFGPGTRLTVL.

This clone occurred a few times. This sequence joins TRBV7-2 and TRBJ2-7; TRBD2 matches 8 bases. The V and J ends lost 5 bases and 4 bases, in that order; junction bases with no gene match: 7. The CDR3 totals 14 residues. Germline CDR1 SGHTA, CDR2 FQGNSA. The CDR3 DNA follows: TGTGCCAGCAGCATTAGCGGGATTCGGTACGAGCAGTACTTC. Protein sequence: CASSISGIRYEQYF.

V is TRBV19 and J is TRBJ1-3; D is perhaps TRBD1 (5 bases). V was clipped by 6 bases and J by 2 bases, with 8 bases between them. The CDR3 is made up of 13 amino acids. The germline CDR1 and CDR2 sequences are LNHDA and SQIVND (reference sequence). In nucleotides, the CDR3 is TGTGCCAGTAGGGCAGGGCCTGGAAACACCATATATTTT. Translated: CASRAGPGNTIYF.

This clone was recorded only once. This chain uses TRBV7-6 with TRBJ2-3; TRBD2 agrees at 9 bases. The CDR3 contains 15 residues. V was pared by 3 bases and J by 1 base, with 2 bases of the junction left unmatched. Germline V lookup: CDR1 SGHVS, CDR2 FNYEAQ. CDR3 DNA sequence: TGTGCCAGCAGCTTTAGCGGGAGCGGCACAGATACGCAGTATTTT. Encoded protein: CASSFSGSGTDTQYF.

This rearrangement joins TRBV9 to TRBJ2-1; 12 bases align to TRBD2. The CDR3 consists of 15 residues. V shed 1 base, J shed 4 bases, and the junction held 0 bases outside the gene matches. Germline V lookup: CDR1 SGDLS, CDR2 YYNGEE. The CDR3 region is CASSVLAGGYNEQFF. DNA of the CDR3: TGTGCCAGCAGCGTACTAGCGGGGGGGTACAATGAGCAGTTCTTC.

This chain uses TRBV2 with TRBJ1-5; 11 nucleotides line up with TRBD1. The germline gives CDR1 SNHLY, CDR2 FYNNEI. Trimming cost V 3 bases and J 9 bases; bases outside gene matches: 4. This CDR3 contains 14 residues. CDR3 nucleotides: TGTGCCAGCAGTGACGGGACAGGGGGGCGGCCCCAGCATTTT. Amino acid sequence: CASSDGTGGRPQHF.

The chain joins TRBV9 to TRBJ2-1; D is perhaps TRBD2 (5 bases). The CDR3 has 16 amino acids. CDR1 is SGDLS and CDR2 is YYNGEE in the germline V gene. V gave up 2 bases and J gave up 7 bases, with 19 bases separating them. The DNA for the CDR3 is TGTGCCAGCAGCGTTAGCCCCCGGACTCCGGGTAATGAGCAGTTCTTC. Translating gives CASSVSPRTPGNEQFF.

The rearrangement uses TRBV7-2 and TRBJ1-1, with D possibly being TRBD1 (5 bases). V lost 5 bases and J 0 bases, leaving 16 bases between the germline ends. Germline CDR1 SGHTA, CDR2 FQGNSA. The CDR3 has 16 residues. CDR3 residues: CASSTDSLPMNTEAFF. CDR3 nucleotides: TGTGCCAGCAGCACCGACAGCCTTCCCATGAACACTGAAGCTTTCTTT.

The V call is TRBV27, the J call TRBJ2-2; weak D call: TRBD2 (7 bases). This CDR3 comprises 16 residues. The ends were cut back, 8 bases at V and 6 bases at J, with 22 bases in the middle. Germline-derived CDR1 and CDR2 are MNHEY and SMNVEV (reference sequence). The CDR3 protein is CASGSRQAGAPGELFF. CDR3 DNA: TGTGCCAGCGGAAGTAGACAGGCGGGAGCCCCCGGGGAGCTGTTTTTT.

This clone was observed a few times. This chain joins TRBV5-5 and TRBJ2-7; perhaps TRBD2 as D (6 bases). The CDR3 runs 17 residues. The V gene's germline CDR1 is SGHKS and CDR2 YYEKEE (reference sequence). Trimming removed 1 base from V and 7 bases from J, with 24 bases in between. The CDR3 DNA is TGTGCCAGCAGCTTGTCGGTGGGGGGAATCGCTTCGGGAGAGCAGTACTTC. Translating gives CASSLSVGGIASGEQYF. The full variable domain, its missing parts supplied by reference TRBV5-5 and TRBJ2-7, is DAGVTQSPTHLIKTRGQQVTLRCSPISGHKSVSWYQQVLGQGPQFIFQYYEKEERGRGNFPDRFSARQFPNYSSELNVNALLLGDSALYLCASSLSVGGIASGEQYFGPGTRLTVT.

The rearrangement joins TRBV2 to TRBJ2-7; TRBD1 agrees at 7 bases. The junction had 8 bases not matched to a gene; V was cut back by 8 bases and J by 7 bases. This CDR3 comprises 12 residues. Germline V CDR1 and CDR2: SNHLY, FYNNEI. In DNA form, the CDR3 reads TGTGCCAGCGATTACAGGGGCGGAGAGCAGTACTTC. Translating gives CASDYRGGEQYF.

This clone appeared a single time. The rearrangement joins TRBV27 to TRBJ1-1; TRBD1 is a possible D gene (5 bases). The CDR3 runs 14 residues. Germline assignment: CDR1 MNHEY and CDR2 SMNVEV (reference sequence). V dropped 2 bases and J dropped 4 bases, with 11 bases sitting between them. The CDR3 protein is CASSLGGAGTEAFF. The CDR3 nucleotides are TGTGCCAGCAGTTTAGGGGGAGCGGGCACTGAAGCTTTCTTT.

The chain uses TRBV28 and TRBJ2-3; 7 nucleotides match TRBD2. CDR3 size: 16 residues. Trimming at V came to 5 bases and at J to 2 bases, leaving 10 bases not matched to a gene. The germline CDR1 and CDR2 sequences are MDHEN and SYDVKM. CDR3 coding DNA: TGTGCCAGCAGTCCGATTGCGGGGGAATTCACAGATACGCAGTATTTT. Translated: CASSPIAGEFTDTQYF.

The rearrangement links TRBV28 to TRBJ2-1, with 9 nucleotides matching TRBD2. Germline V gene sequence: CDR1 MDHEN, CDR2 SYDVKM. The junction had 15 bases not matched to a gene; V was cut back by 5 bases and J by 10 bases. The CDR3 runs to 16 residues. Here the CDR3 DNA reads TGTGCCAGCAGTACGATCGGGGCGGGAGGGCCTCAGGAGCAGTTCTTC. Translated: CASSTIGAGGPQEQFF.

The chain uses TRBV28 and TRBJ2-7; 8 positions agree with TRBD2. Looked up from germline, CDR1 is MDHEN and CDR2 is SYDVKM. This CDR3 has 16 residues. After removal of 6 bases from V and 3 bases from J, the junction contained 13 bases not matched to a gene. The CDR3 spells CASSVPYGLAVYEQYF. The CDR3 bases are TGTGCCAGCAGCGTTCCCTACGGACTAGCTGTCTACGAGCAGTACTTC.

The rearrangement joins TRBV28 to TRBJ1-3; 7 nucleotides agree with TRBD1. V dropped 7 bases and J dropped 0; count of bases not matched to a gene: 3. Germline CDR1 and CDR2: MDHEN and SYDVKM. The CDR3 sequence is 14 residues long. CDR3 coding DNA: TGTGCCAGCATCCCAGGGGGCTCTGGAAACACCATATATTTT. It encodes CASIPGGSGNTIYF.

The gene calls are TRBV6-4 and TRBJ2-1; weak D call: TRBD2 (5 bases). The CDR3 runs to 15 residues. The V end lost 4 bases, the J end lost 5 bases, and 15 bases lay between the germline ends. The V gene's germline CDR1 is MRHNA and CDR2 SNTAGT. The CDR3 nucleotides are TGTGCCAGCAGTGTGTACGGGAAGGCAGACAATGAGCAGTTCTTC. It yields the protein CASSVYGKADNEQFF.

This clone was seen once. V usage is TRBV29-1 and J usage is TRBJ2-5; 8 bases agree with TRBD1. Per the germline V gene, CDR1 is SQVTM and CDR2 is ANQGSEA. V lost 4 bases and J lost 2; bases outside the gene matches: 9. This CDR3 has 15 residues. CDR3 sequence (DNA): TGCAGCGTTGGTGCGGGACAGGTCATACAAGAGACCCAGTACTTC. Amino acid sequence: CSVGAGQVIQETQYF.

This clone was seen once. The chain is built from TRBV7-8 and TRBJ2-1; TRBD2 matches 9 bases. CDR1 and CDR2 (germline): SGHVS, FQNEAQ. V trimming: 6 bases; J trimming: 6 bases; junction bases outside the gene matches: 9. The CDR3 loop spans 15 amino acids. As DNA, the CDR3 is TGTGCCAGCAGGCAGATGGGACTAGCAGGCAATGAGCAGTTCTTC. Encoded protein: CASRQMGLAGNEQFF.

The table lists this clone with a few counts. The chain links TRBV27 to TRBJ2-1; 7 bases agree with TRBD2. Germline values: CDR1 MNHEY, CDR2 SMNVEV (reference sequence). The CDR3 contains 14 residues. Germline trimming cut 7 bases from V and 4 bases from J; bases unmatched to any gene: 7. Here the CDR3 DNA reads TGTGCCAGCATGCCGGGACTACCTTACAATGAGCAGTTCTTC. Translation: CASMPGLPYNEQFF.

In its sample, this clone was seen once. This sequence joins TRBV5-6 and TRBJ2-7, with 11 bases matching TRBD1. V dropped 4 bases and J dropped 4; count of bases not matched to a gene: 13. CDR1 and CDR2 from the germline V gene are SGHDT and YYEEEE. CDR3 length: 17 residues. This chain's CDR3 is CASSPLDPGQGVYEQYF. For the CDR3, the DNA is TGTGCCAGCAGCCCCCTGGACCCGGGACAGGGGGTTTACGAGCAGTACTTC.

This clone has only a few counts. The rearrangement uses TRBV19 and TRBJ1-5, with 7 bases aligning to TRBD1. Germline CDR1 and CDR2: LNHDA and SQIVND (reference sequence). After removal of 7 bases from V and 9 bases from J, the junction contained 9 bases not matched to a gene. The CDR3 contains 13 residues. CDR3 sequence (DNA): TGTGCCAGTACCCGGGACAGTCCTTCGCCCCAGCATTTT. Translation gives CASTRDSPSPQHF.

The V call is TRBV5-6, the J call TRBJ2-5; D remains ambiguous. V was shortened by 3 bases and J by 1 base, with 10 bases between the two germline ends. The CDR3 runs to 14 residues. Per germline, CDR1 SGHDT and CDR2 YYEEEE. This CDR3 reads CASSWRDTQETQYF. In nucleotides, the CDR3 is TGTGCCAGCAGCTGGAGAGATACCCAAGAGACCCAGTACTTC.

The chain employs TRBV19 and TRBJ2-7; D possibly corresponds to TRBD2 (5 bases). Trimming removed 4 bases from V and 5 bases from J, with 12 bases in between. Per the germline V gene, CDR1 is LNHDA and CDR2 is SQIVND (reference sequence). This CDR3 comprises 13 residues. In DNA, the CDR3 is TGTGCCAGTAGTACCCTCCGGGGTAACGAGCAGTACTTC. It encodes CASSTLRGNEQYF.

The chain couples TRBV27 to TRBJ2-7; TRBD1 matches 10 bases. This CDR3 contains 15 residues. Germline V gene data show CDR1 as MNHEY and CDR2 as SMNVEV (reference sequence). V lost 6 bases to trimming and J lost 3 bases; unmatched junction nucleotides: 8. DNA of the CDR3: TGTGCCAGCAGAGTTGGACAGGGGGGAATCTACGAGCAGTACTTC. Protein product: CASRVGQGGIYEQYF.